This T cell receptor beta chain was obtained from a study of blood T cell repertoires in COVID-19. Looking at the study overall: T cells, B-cell-depleted T cells, or PBMCs supplied cDNA or gDNA.

Assay used: immunoSEQ multiplex PCR; TCRdb lists only in-frame clones, some missing. Here the sample spans 50,000 or so clones, around 79% being singletons. Sample: peripheral blood. This TCR derives from a human donor with active or convalescent COVID-19. The donor label of this sample is uncertain.

CDR3 DNA: TGTGCCAGCAGTTACGACAGGGCAGGGGGTCAGCCCCAGCATTTT. Amino acid sequence: CASSYDRAGGQPQHF. The chain joins TRBV6-5 to TRBJ1-5; 7 nucleotides agree with TRBD1. Germline loops: CDR1 MNHEY, CDR2 SVGAGI. The CDR3 covers 15 residues. J was trimmed by 6 bases and V by 2 bases; bases with no gene match: 7.